What follows describes a single T cell receptor (beta chain). Its antigen is not known. The data belong to a study of T cells in tuberculosis. Overall study context: A South African cohort included IGRA-negative adolescents, latently infected IGRA-positive adolescents and adults with active tuberculosis. Study-wide results and limits: GMM-specific TCRs were nearer to active tuberculosis alpha repertoires, suggesting expansion. Shorter CDR3-alpha in active tuberculosis partly drove smaller distances.

Measured with immunoSEQ multiplex PCR; TCRdb has only the in-frame clones, and not every one. The sample has about 30,000 clones; 94% are singletons. At study entry, adolescents had tuberculin skin tests and IGRA screening. CDR3 length: 15 amino acids. Germline CDR1 is LNHDA and CDR2 is SQIVND (reference sequence). J lost 5 bases, V lost 3 bases, and 2 bases had no gene match. This clonotype originated in a donor aged 10 to 29 with latent tuberculosis or without tuberculosis infection. V is TRBV19 and J is TRBJ2-2, with 11 bases matching TRBD2. The specimen was PBMCs. The CDR3: CASSIGLAGTGELFF. In DNA form, the CDR3 reads TGTGCCAGTAGTATCGGACTAGCGGGTACCGGGGAGCTGTTTTTT.